This T cell receptor (beta chain) was recovered during a study of T-cell memory formation after mild COVID-19. The CDR3 spans 13 residues. V dropped 5 bases and J dropped 1; count of bases not matched to a gene: 1. Looked up from germline, CDR1 is SGHRS and CDR2 is YFSETQ. From the 5' RACE reads, TCRdb called clonotypes with MiXCR, one entry per CDR3 protein. The table includes 35,000 to 50,000 distinct CDR3 sequences, about a tenth detected once. This clonotype originated in an adult woman who had mild COVID-19 (a few samples of this study predate the infection). Cell type and time point are not known. The source material was PBMCs or a T cell subset sorted from them (not recorded which). The rearrangement links TRBV5-1 to TRBJ2-7; 9 bases agree with TRBD2. The CDR3 loop reads CASRTSGSYEQYF. The CDR3 DNA reads TGCGCCAGCAGGACTAGCGGATCCTACGAGCAGTACTTC.